A selection of T cell receptor beta chains follows, all from one sample in a study of T-cell reconstitution after alpha-beta-depleted transplantation in children. TCRdb called the PCR reads again in MiXCR, with one record for every CDR3 protein. This table has about a million distinct CDR3 sequences, roughly 29% appearing once. Specimen: PBMCs, mostly from graft donor cells, collected 360 days after TCRalphabeta/CD19-depleted stem cell transplant. All receptors come from a boy under two years old who had a stem cell transplant for SCID, so the T cells may come from the graft donor. CDR3s include the opening cysteine and the closing phenylalanine or tryptophan. Each record gives: J gene, V gene, clone size, D gene, CDR3 DNA, CDR3 protein. The D gene is left open where the match is weak. Clone size is given for some rows only: seen once, a few or many times, or a class if the clone is expanded.

TRBJ2-1	TRBV4-1	NA	TRBD2	TGCGCCAGCAGCCAAGGATCGGGGGGCTCCTACAATGAGCAGTTCTTC	CASSQGSGGSYNEQFF
TRBJ2-6	TRBV12-3/TRBV12-4	many	NA	TGTGCCAGCAGTTTTGAGGGCTCTGGGGCCAACGTCCTGACTTTC	CASSFEGSGANVLTF
TRBJ2-1	TRBV7-9	many	TRBD2	TGTGCCAGCAGCAAATCTAGCGGCAATGAGCAGTTCTTC	CASSKSSGNEQFF
TRBJ1-2	TRBV5-4	once	NA	TGTGCCAGCAGCTTGTCCGGGACATCCAGCTATGGCTACACCTTC	CASSLSGTSSYGYTF
TRBJ2-1	TRBV4-2	NA	NA	TGTGCCAGCAGCCAAGGGGGGGGGCCAAGCTCCTACAATGAGCAGTTCTTC	CASSQGGGPSSYNEQFF
TRBJ2-3	TRBV28	many	TRBD2	TGTGCCAGCAGCCGTACTAGCGGTAGCACAGATACGCAGTATTTT	CASSRTSGSTDTQYF
TRBJ2-7	TRBV7-8	NA	NA	TGTGCCAGCAGCACCTACCCCGGGGAGCAGTACTTC	CASSTYPGEQYF
TRBJ1-5	TRBV20-1	NA	NA	TGCAGTGCTAGAGATGGTACAGGGTGCAATCAGCCCCAGCATTTT	CSARDGTGCNQPQHF
TRBJ2-5	TRBV6-1	few	TRBD2	TGTGCCAGCAGGCTACTAGCGGGGGGAGGAGAGACCCAGTACTTC	CASRLLAGGGETQYF
TRBJ2-2	TRBV6-1	NA	TRBD2	TGTGCCAGCACCCCCCTAGCGGGGCCCGGGGAGCTGTTTTTT	CASTPLAGPGELFF
TRBJ1-2	TRBV6-5	few	NA	TGTGCCAGCAGTTCCGAGGGGGGACGAACCTATGGCTACACCTTC	CASSSEGGRTYGYTF
TRBJ2-7	TRBV7-6	NA	NA	TGTGCCAGCAGCTCCCTAAGCGGACCGAGCTCCTACGAGCAGTACTTC	CASSSLSGPSSYEQYF
TRBJ1-2	TRBV29-1	NA	NA	TGCAGCGCCGTAGGGCAGGTGGAAGGCTACACCTTC	CSAVGQVEGYTF
TRBJ1-5	TRBV7-2	NA	NA	TGTGCCAGCAGCGGAGGCCTTGGGAGTCAGCCCCAGCATTTT	CASSGGLGSQPQHF
TRBJ2-4	TRBV10-2	many	NA	TGCGCCAGTGAACTGGGACGACCGACTGCCAAAAACATTCAGTACTTC	CASELGRPTAKNIQYF